Listed here is a single T cell receptor (beta chain). As yet, its antigen is unknown. This sample was taken from a study of cytomegalovirus exposure and HLA in healthy donors. About the research overall: Of a few hundred genotyped donors, about 81% grouped in the Caucasian-associated ancestry cluster. Findings and limits, study-wide: A likely sequencing artifact accounted for one observed cluster of highly shared sequence variants. Data from an earlier analysis indicated that most TCR beta V segments were productive either about 87% or about 30% of the time. What a later analysis reportedly showed was that an Asian-associated ancestry cluster had fewer N-insertions than the roughly 670-donor mean.

The CDR3 contains 14 residues. The germline CDR1 and CDR2 sequences are SEHNR and FQNEAQ (reference sequence). V lost 10 bases to trimming and J lost 2 bases, with 15 bases between them. 13 Jbeta primers and 60 Vbeta primers were used for the PCR. Here immunoSEQ multiplex PCR was the method, and the copy in TCRdb shows in-frame clones only, minus some. The sample has some 110,000 clones; over 70% are singletons. The receptor comes from a woman in her forties or fifties in good health and CMV-seropositive. Sequenced: PBMCs. The V call is TRBV7-9, the J call TRBJ1-3, with a tentative D call TRBD1 (5 bases). Here the CDR3 DNA reads TGTGCCACCGACAGCTGGGGAACTGGAAACACCATATATTTT. It specifies CATDSWGTGNTIYF.